This TCR beta chain was obtained from a study of early T cells in non-severe SARS-CoV-2 infection. This CDR3 region has 16 residues. The V gene end was trimmed by 2 bases and the J gene end by 2 bases; junction bases not matched to a gene: 4. The germline gives CDR1 LGHDT, CDR2 YNNKEL (reference sequence). This clonotype was detected only a few times. TCRdb ran MiXCR on the 5' RACE reads and lists one entry per CDR3 protein. The profile covers roughly 30,000 distinct CDR3 sequences, with 5.7% appearing a single time and roughly 5.5% taken by the ten largest. The sample taken for sequencing was whole blood. The chain combines TRBV3-1 with TRBJ1-2; 11 nucleotides match TRBD1. This clonotype was obtained from an adult who was a healthcare worker with PCR-confirmed SARS-CoV-2 infection or an uninfected control (not recorded which). As DNA, the CDR3 is TGTGCCAGCAGCCAACGAGGACAGGGGGCCAACTATGGCTACACCTTC. This encodes CASSQRGQGANYGYTF.